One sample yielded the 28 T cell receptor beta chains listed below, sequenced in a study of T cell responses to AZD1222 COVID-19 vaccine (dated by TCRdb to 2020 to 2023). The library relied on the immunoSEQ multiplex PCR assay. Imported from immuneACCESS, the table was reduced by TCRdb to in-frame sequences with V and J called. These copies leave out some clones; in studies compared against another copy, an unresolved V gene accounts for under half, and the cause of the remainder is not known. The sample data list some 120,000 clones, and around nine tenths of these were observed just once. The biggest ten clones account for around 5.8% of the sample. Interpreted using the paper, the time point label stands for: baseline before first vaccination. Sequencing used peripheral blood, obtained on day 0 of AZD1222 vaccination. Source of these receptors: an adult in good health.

In DNA, the CDR3 is TGTGCCAGCAGCTTAGGCCGGGCCTTCTACGAGCAGTACTTC. Amino acid sequence: CASSLGRAFYEQYF. The chain combines TRBV7-2 with TRBJ2-7; no clear D gene. Germline V CDR1 and CDR2: SGHTA, FQGNSA. The germline V and J ends were trimmed by 1 base and 3 bases, with 10 bases remaining between them. There are 14 residues in the CDR3.

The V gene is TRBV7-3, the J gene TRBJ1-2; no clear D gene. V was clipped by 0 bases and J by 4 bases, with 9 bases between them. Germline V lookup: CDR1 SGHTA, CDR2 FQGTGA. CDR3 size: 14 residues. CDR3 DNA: TGTGCCAGCAGCTTAACACCGTCCTCCTATGGCTACACCTTC. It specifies CASSLTPSSYGYTF. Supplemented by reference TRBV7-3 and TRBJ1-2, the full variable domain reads GAGVSQTPSNKVTEKGKYVELRCDPISGHTALYWYRQSLGQGPEFLIYFQGTGAADDSGLPNDRFFAVRPEGSVSTLKIQRTERGDSAVYLCASSLTPSSYGYTFGSGTRLTVV.

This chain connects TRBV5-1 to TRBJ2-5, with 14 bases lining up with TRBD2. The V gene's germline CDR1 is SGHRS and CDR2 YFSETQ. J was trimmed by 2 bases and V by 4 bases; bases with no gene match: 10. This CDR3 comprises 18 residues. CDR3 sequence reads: CASSLGTSGRSRQETQYF. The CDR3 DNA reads TGCGCCAGCAGCCTGGGGACTAGCGGGAGATCCCGACAAGAGACCCAGTACTTC. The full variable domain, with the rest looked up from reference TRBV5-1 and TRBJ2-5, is KAGVTQTPRYLIKTRGQQVTLSCSPISGHRSVSWYQQTPGQGLQFLFEYFSETQRNKGNFPGRFSGRQFSNSRSEMNVSTLELGDSALYLCASSLGTSGRSRQETQYFGPGTRLLVL.

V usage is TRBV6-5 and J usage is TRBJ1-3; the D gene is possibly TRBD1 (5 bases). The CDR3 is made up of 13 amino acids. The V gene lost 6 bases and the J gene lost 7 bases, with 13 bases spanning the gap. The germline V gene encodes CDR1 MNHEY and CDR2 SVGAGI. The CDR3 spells CASSLRVGNTIYF. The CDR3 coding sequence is TGTGCCAGCAGCCTCAGGGTGGGGAACACCATATATTTT.

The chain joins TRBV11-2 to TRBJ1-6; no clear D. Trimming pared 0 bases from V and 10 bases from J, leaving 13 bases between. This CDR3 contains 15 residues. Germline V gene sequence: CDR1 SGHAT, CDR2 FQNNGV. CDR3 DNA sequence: TGTGCCAGCAGCTTAGATCCCGGCGGGAGATCACCCCTCCACTTT. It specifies CASSLDPGGRSPLHF. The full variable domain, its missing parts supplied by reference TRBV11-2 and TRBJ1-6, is EAGVAQSPRYKIIEKRQSVAFWCNPISGHATLYWYQQILGQGPKLLIQFQNNGVVDDSQLPKDRFSAERLKGVDSTLKIQPAKLEDSAVYLCASSLDPGGRSPLHFGNGTRLTVT.

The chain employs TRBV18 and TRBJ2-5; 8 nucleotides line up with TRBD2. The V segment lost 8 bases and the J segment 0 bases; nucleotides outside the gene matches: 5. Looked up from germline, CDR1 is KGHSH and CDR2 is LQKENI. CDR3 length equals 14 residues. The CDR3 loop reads CASTTSGHQETQYF. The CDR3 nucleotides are TGTGCCAGCACAACTAGCGGACACCAAGAGACCCAGTACTTC.

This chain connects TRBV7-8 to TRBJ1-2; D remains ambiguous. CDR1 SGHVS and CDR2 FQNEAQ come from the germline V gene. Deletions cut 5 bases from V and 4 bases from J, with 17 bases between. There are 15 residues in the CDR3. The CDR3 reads CASSPSAATGYGYTF. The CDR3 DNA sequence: TGTGCCAGCAGCCCATCGGCAGCCACCGGCTATGGCTACACCTTC.

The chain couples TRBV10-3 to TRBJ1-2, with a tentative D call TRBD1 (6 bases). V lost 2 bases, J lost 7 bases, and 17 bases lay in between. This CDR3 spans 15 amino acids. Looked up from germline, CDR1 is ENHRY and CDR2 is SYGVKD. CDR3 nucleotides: TGTGCCATCAGTGAGCAAAGACAGGACCCACGTGGCTACACCTTC. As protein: CAISEQRQDPRGYTF.

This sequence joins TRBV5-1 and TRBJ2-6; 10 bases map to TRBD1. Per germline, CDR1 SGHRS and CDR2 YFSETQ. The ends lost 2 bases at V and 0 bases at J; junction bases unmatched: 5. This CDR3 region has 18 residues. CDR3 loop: CASSFPRTGGSGANVLTF. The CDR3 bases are TGCGCCAGCAGCTTCCCTAGGACAGGGGGCTCTGGGGCCAACGTCCTGACTTTC.

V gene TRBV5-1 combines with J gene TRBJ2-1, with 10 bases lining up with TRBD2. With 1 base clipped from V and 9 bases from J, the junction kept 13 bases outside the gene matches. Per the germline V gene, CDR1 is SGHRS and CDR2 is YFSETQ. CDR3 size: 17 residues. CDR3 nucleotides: TGCGCCAGCAGCTTGCTCGTAGGGGCTAGCGGGAGCAGTGAGCAGTTCTTC. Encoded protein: CASSLLVGASGSSEQFF.

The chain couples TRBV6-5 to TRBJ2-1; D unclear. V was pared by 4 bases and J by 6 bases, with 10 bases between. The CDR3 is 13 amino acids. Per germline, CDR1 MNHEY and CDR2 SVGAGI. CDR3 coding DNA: TGTGCCAGCAGTTCCCCGGCTAGCAATGAGCAGTTCTTC. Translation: CASSSPASNEQFF.

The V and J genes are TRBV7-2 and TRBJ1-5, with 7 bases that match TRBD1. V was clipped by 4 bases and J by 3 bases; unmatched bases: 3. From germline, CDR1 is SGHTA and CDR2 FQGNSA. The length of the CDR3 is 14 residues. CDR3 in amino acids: CASSSGQHNQPQHF. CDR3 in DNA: TGTGCCAGCAGCTCGGGACAGCACAATCAGCCCCAGCATTTT.

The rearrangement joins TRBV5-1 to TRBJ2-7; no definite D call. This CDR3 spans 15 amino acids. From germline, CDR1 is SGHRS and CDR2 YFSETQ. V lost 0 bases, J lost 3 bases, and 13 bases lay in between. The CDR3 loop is CASSLEGGSLYEQYF. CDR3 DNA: TGCGCCAGCAGCTTGGAGGGTGGTTCACTCTACGAGCAGTACTTC.

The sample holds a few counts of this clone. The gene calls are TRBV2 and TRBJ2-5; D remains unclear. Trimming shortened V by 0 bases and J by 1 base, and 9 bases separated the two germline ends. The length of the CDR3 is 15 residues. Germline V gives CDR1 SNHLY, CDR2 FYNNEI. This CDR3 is CASSEALHGQETQYF. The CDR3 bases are TGTGCCAGCAGTGAAGCGCTTCACGGCCAAGAGACCCAGTACTTC.

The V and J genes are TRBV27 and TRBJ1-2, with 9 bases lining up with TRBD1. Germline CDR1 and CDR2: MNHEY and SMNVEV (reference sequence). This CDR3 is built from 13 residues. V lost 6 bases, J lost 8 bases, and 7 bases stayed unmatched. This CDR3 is CASSRDRDWGYTF. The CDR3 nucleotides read TGTGCCAGCAGCCGGGACAGGGACTGGGGCTACACCTTC.

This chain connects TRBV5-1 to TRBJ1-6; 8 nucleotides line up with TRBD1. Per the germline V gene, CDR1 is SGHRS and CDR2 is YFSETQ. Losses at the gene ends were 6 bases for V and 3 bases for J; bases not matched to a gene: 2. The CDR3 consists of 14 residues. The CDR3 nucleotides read TGCGCCAGCAACGACAGGGGCTATAATTCACCCCTCCACTTT. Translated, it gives CASNDRGYNSPLHF. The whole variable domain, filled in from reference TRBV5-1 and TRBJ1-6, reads KAGVTQTPRYLIKTRGQQVTLSCSPISGHRSVSWYQQTPGQGLQFLFEYFSETQRNKGNFPGRFSGRQFSNSRSEMNVSTLELGDSALYLCASNDRGYNSPLHFGNGTRLTVT.

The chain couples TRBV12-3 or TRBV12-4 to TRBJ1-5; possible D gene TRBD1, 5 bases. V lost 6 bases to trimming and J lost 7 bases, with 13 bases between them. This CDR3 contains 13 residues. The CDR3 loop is CASSLGVLQPQHF. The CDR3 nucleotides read TGTGCCAGCAGCCTAGGGGTTCTGCAGCCCCAGCATTTT.

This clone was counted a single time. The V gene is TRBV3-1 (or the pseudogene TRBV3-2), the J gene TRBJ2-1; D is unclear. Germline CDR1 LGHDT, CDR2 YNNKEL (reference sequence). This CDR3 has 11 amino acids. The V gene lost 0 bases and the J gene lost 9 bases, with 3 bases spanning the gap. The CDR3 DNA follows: TGTGCCAGCAGCCAAGAGGGTGAGCAGTTCTTC. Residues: CASSQEGEQFF.

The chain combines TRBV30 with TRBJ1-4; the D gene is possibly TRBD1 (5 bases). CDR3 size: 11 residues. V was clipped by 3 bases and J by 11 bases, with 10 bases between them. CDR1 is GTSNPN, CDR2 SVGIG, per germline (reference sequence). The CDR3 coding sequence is TGTGCCTGGAGCCTAGACAGCAAACTGTTTTTT. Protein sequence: CAWSLDSKLFF.

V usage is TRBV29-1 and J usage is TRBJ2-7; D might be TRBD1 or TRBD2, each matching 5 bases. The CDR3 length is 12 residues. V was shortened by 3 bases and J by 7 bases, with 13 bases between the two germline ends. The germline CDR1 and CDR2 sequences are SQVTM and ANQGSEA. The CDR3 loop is CSVERAWGEQYF. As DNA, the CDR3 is TGCAGCGTTGAGAGGGCCTGGGGGGAGCAGTACTTC.

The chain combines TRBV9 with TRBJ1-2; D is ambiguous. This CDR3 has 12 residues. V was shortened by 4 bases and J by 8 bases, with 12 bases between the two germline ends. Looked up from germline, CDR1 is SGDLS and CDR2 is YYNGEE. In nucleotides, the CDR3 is TGTGCCAGCAGCTCTCCCTATGGCGGCTACACCTTC. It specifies CASSSPYGGYTF.

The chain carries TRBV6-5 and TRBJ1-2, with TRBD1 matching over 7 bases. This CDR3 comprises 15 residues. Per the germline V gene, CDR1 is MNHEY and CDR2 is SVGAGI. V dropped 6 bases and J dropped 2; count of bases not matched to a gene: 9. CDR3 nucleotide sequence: TGTGCCAGCAGGCTACCGGGGACAGCCAACTATGGCTACACCTTC. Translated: CASRLPGTANYGYTF.

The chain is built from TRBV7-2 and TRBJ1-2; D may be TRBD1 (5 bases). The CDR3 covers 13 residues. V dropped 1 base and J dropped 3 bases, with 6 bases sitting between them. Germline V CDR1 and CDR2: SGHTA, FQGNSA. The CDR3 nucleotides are TGTGCCAGCAGCTTAGGCAGGGACTATGGCTACACCTTC. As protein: CASSLGRDYGYTF.

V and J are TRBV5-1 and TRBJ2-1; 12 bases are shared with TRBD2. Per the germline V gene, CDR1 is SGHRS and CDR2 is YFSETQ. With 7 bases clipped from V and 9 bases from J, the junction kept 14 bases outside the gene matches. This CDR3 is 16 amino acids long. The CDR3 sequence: CASSKTSSGGASEQFF. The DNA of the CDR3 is TGCGCCAGCTCCAAAACCTCTAGCGGGGGGGCCAGTGAGCAGTTCTTC.

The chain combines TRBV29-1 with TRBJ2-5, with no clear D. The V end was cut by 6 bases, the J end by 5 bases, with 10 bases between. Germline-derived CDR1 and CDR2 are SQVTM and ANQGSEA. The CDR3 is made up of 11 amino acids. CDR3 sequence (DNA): TGCAGCGTGGCGGATTTGGAGACCCAGTACTTC. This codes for CSVADLETQYF. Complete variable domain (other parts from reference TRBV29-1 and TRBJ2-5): SAVISQKPSRDICQRGTSLTIQCQVDSQVTMMFWYRQQPGQSLTLIATANQGSEATYESGFVIDKFPISRPNLTFSTLTVSNMSPEDSSIYLCSVADLETQYFGPGTRLLVL.

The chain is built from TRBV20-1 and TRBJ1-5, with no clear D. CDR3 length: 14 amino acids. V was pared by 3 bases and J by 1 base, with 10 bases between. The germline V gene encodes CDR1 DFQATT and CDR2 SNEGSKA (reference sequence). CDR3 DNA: TGCAGTGCTAGTAGGGAATTCAGCAATCAGCCCCAGCATTTT. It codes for CSASREFSNQPQHF.

The CDR3, as DNA: TGTGCCAGCAGTGTCTCCCGAGGGGGCTCTAGCACAGATACGCAGTATTTT. Residues: CASSVSRGGSSTDTQYF. The genes are TRBV2 and TRBJ2-3; 7 nucleotides align to TRBD1. The CDR3 totals 17 residues. Trimming cost V 4 bases and J 0 bases; bases outside gene matches: 10. Per germline, CDR1 SNHLY and CDR2 FYNNEI.

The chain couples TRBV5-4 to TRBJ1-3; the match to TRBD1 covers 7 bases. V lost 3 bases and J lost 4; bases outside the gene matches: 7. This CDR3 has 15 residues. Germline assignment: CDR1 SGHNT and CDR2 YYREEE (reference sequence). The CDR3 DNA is TGTGCCAGCAGCTGGGGGACAGAAGGGGGAAACACCATATATTTT. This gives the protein CASSWGTEGGNTIYF.